Listed here are 15 T cell receptor beta chains from one sample, sequenced in a study (dated by TCRdb to between 2014 and 2016). CD4+CD25+CD127-/low cells were isolated as Tregs. Libraries were made using multiplex PCR. Sequenced using an Ion Torrent PGM. For the approximately 20-patient analysis, adaptor-ligated barcode primers were used to amplify TRBV12-4/TRBJ1-2 clonotypes. TCRdb applied fastp at Q25 and MiXCR to the public reads, then kept only in-frame beta chains. Rows merge per CDR3 protein into single entries with the most common DNA and genes. This sample lists approximately 1,200 distinct CDR3 sequences; about 25% were detected once. 6% to 8% of the sample rests with the top ten. The sequenced material came from tumor-infiltrating Tregs sorted from the breast tumor. Receptors were obtained from a female donor with breast cancer.

This clonotype qualifies as large. The chain employs TRBV12-3 or TRBV12-4 and TRBJ1-2, with 7 bases aligning to TRBD1. This CDR3 region has 13 residues. J was trimmed by 5 bases and V by 6 bases; bases with no gene match: 6. CDR3 nucleotides: TGTGCCAGCAGCCCACAGGGGTCATATGGCTACACCTTC. Its translation: CASSPQGSYGYTF.

In its sample, this clonotype ranks as large (0.1 to 1%). The chain links TRBV12-3 or TRBV12-4 to TRBJ1-2; no reliable D call. V was shortened by 2 bases and J by 6 bases, with 7 bases between the two germline ends. There are 12 residues in the CDR3. Written as DNA, the CDR3 is TGTGCCAGCAGTTTAACATTGGATGGCTACACCTTC. Protein sequence: CASSLTLDGYTF.

This clonotype is medium-sized. This sequence joins TRBV12-3 or TRBV12-4 and TRBJ1-2; D is unresolved. This CDR3 has 14 residues. Trimming stripped 2 bases from V and 8 bases from J, with 15 bases between. For the CDR3, the DNA is TGTGCCAGCAGTTTACAGTCCACCACGGCGGGCTACACCTTC. Residues: CASSLQSTTAGYTF.

Sample share makes this clonotype large (0.1 to 1%). The chain has TRBV12-3 or TRBV12-4 and TRBJ1-2; the D is unclear. The CDR3 is 15 amino acids. V gave up 5 bases and J gave up 0 bases, with 13 bases separating them. The CDR3 sequence: CASSPRSHANYGYTF. CDR3 nucleotides: TGTGCCAGCAGTCCCCGATCCCACGCTAACTATGGCTACACCTTC.

This clonotype is judged medium-sized. The rearrangement links TRBV12-3 or TRBV12-4 to TRBJ1-2; D remains unclear. Deletions cut 5 bases from V and 6 bases from J, with 13 bases between. The CDR3 extends over 13 amino acids. Here the CDR3 reads CASSRLLSDGYTF. The DNA for the CDR3 is TGTGCCAGCAGTCGCCTTCTTAGTGATGGCTACACCTTC.

Relative to its sample, this clonotype is large. The chain joins TRBV12-3 or TRBV12-4 to TRBJ1-2; 7 bases agree with TRBD1. The junction had 8 bases not matched to a gene; V was cut back by 7 bases and J by 0 bases. There are 15 residues in the CDR3. The chain's CDR3 is CASILLTGSNYGYTF. Here the CDR3 DNA reads TGTGCCAGCATCCTTCTGACAGGGTCTAACTATGGCTACACCTTC.

This clonotype is judged medium-sized (0.01 to 0.1%). The J gene is TRBJ1-2, the V gene TRBV12-3 or TRBV12-4; no clear D gene. V was trimmed by 5 bases and J by 4 bases, leaving 11 bases between them. CDR3 length: 13 amino acids. CDR3 coding DNA: TGTGCCAGCAGTCCTGGAGGTCCCTATGGCTACACCTTC. Amino acid sequence: CASSPGGPYGYTF.

The rearrangement joins TRBV12-3 or TRBV12-4 to TRBJ1-2, with TRBD1 as a possible D gene (6 bases). The CDR3 covers 14 residues. The V and J ends lost 6 bases and 7 bases respectively, with 18 bases between them. This CDR3 is CASRAAGTGSGYTF. The CDR3 DNA sequence: TGTGCCAGCAGAGCGGCGGGAACAGGGAGTGGCTACACCTTC.

This clonotype has a handful of counts. V is TRBV12-3 or TRBV12-4 and J is TRBJ1-2, with 7 bases identical to TRBD1. V dropped 3 bases and J dropped 7; count of bases not matched to a gene: 5. The CDR3 covers 13 residues. CDR3 nucleotides: TGTGCCAGCAGTTTCGGGACAGCAGTTGGCTACACCTTC. It encodes CASSFGTAVGYTF.

This clonotype is labeled medium-sized (0.01 to 0.1%). This chain links TRBV12-3 or TRBV12-4 with TRBJ1-2; no clear D gene. V was shortened by 2 bases and J by 7 bases, with 11 bases between the two germline ends. This CDR3 comprises 13 residues. The CDR3 region is CASSLLVGRGYTF. The CDR3 DNA sequence: TGTGCCAGCAGTTTACTTGTCGGTCGTGGCTACACCTTC.

This clonotype showed up many times. V gene TRBV12-3 or TRBV12-4 combines with J gene TRBJ1-2, with a tentative D call TRBD1 (5 bases). The V gene lost 4 bases and the J gene lost 6 bases, with 12 bases spanning the gap. The CDR3 loop spans 13 amino acids. This CDR3 is CASSYSGTDGYTF. CDR3 nucleotides: TGTGCCAGCAGTTACTCCGGGACGGATGGCTACACCTTC.

This chain links TRBV12-3 or TRBV12-4 with TRBJ1-2; D is uncertain. Between the trimmed V and J ends, which lost 2 bases and 8 bases, there was a span of 12 bases. The CDR3 is made up of 13 amino acids. The CDR3 DNA follows: TGTGCCAGCAGTTTACGGGATCTGAGGGGCTACACCTTC. Translation: CASSLRDLRGYTF.

Judged by abundance, this clonotype is medium-sized. The chain recombines TRBV12-3 or TRBV12-4 with TRBJ1-2; 8 bases agree with TRBD1. Trimming took 6 bases from V and 7 from J; bases not matched to a gene: 4. The CDR3 extends over 12 amino acids. The CDR3 here is CASRTGAAGYTF. For the CDR3, the DNA is TGTGCCAGCAGGACAGGGGCGGCTGGCTACACCTTC.

By share of the sample, this clonotype is large. The chain joins TRBV12-3 or TRBV12-4 to TRBJ1-2, with 7 bases lining up with TRBD1. CDR3 size: 13 residues. V was clipped by 6 bases and J by 4 bases; unmatched bases: 5. The CDR3 DNA reads as TGTGCCAGCAGAGACGGACAGGTCTATGGCTACACCTTC. Translated: CASRDGQVYGYTF.

This clonotype ranks as large. The chain carries TRBV12-3 or TRBV12-4 and TRBJ1-2; D is unclear. CDR3 size: 16 residues. The V and J ends lost 0 bases and 6 bases respectively, with 17 bases between them. This CDR3 is CASSLALRAGRNGYTF. The DNA of the CDR3 is TGTGCCAGCAGTTTAGCGCTGAGGGCAGGTAGAAATGGCTACACCTTC.